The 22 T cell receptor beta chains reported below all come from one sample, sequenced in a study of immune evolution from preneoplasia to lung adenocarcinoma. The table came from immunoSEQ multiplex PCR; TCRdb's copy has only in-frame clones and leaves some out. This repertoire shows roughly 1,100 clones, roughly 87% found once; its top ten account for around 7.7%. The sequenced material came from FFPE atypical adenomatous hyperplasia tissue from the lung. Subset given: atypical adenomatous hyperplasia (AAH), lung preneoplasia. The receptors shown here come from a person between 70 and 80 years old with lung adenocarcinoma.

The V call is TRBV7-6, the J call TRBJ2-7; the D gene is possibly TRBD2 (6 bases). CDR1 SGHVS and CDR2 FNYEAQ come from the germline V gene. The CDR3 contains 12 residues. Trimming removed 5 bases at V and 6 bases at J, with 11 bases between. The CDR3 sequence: CASSPATSEQYF. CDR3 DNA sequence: TGTGCCAGCAGCCCTGCGACTAGCGAGCAGTACTTC.

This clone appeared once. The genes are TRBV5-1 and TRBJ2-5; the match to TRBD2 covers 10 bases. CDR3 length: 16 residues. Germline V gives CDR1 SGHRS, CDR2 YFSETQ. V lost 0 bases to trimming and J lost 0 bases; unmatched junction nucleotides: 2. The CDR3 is CASSLVLAGNQETQYF. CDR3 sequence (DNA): TGCGCCAGCAGCTTGGTACTAGCGGGAAACCAAGAGACCCAGTACTTC.

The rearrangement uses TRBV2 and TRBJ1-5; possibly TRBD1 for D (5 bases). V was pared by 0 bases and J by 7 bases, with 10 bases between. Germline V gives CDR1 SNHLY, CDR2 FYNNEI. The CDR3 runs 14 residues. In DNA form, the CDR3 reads TGTGCCAGCAGTGAAGCGGGGCCACCCCAGCCCCAGCATTTT. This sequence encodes CASSEAGPPQPQHF. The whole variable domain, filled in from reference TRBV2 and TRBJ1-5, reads EPEVTQTPSHQVTQMGQEVILRCVPISNHLYFYWYRQILGQKVEFLVSFYNNEISEKSEIFDDQFSVERPDGSNFTLKIRSTKLEDSAMYFCASSEAGPPQPQHFGDGTRLSIL.

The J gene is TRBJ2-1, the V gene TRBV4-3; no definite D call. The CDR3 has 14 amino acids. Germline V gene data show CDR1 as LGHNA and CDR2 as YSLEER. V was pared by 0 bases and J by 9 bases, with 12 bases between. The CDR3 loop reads CASSQDRGSLEQFF. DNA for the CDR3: TGCGCCAGCAGCCAAGATCGAGGCAGTCTTGAGCAGTTCTTC.

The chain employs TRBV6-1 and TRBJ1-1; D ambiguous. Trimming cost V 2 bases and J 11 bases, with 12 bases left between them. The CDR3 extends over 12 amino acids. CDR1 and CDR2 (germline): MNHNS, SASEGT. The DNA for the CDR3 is TGTGCCAGCAGTGAAAAGGCTCGTCGGGCTTTCTTT. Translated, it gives CASSEKARRAFF.

The CDR3 nucleotides are TGTGCCAGCAGCCTGACGGTCACCTCCTACGAGCAGTACTTC. Its protein is CASSLTVTSYEQYF. J is TRBJ2-7 and V is TRBV9; D ambiguous. The CDR3 is 14 residues long. V was shortened by 4 bases and J by 0 bases, with 11 bases between the two germline ends. The germline V gene has CDR1 SGDLS and CDR2 YYNGEE. The full variable domain, with the rest looked up from reference TRBV9 and TRBJ2-7, is DSGVTQTPKHLITATGQRVTLRCSPRSGDLSVYWYQQSLDQGLQFLIQYYNGEERAKGNILERFSAQQFPDLHSELNLSSLELGDSALYFCASSLTVTSYEQYFGPGTRLTVT.

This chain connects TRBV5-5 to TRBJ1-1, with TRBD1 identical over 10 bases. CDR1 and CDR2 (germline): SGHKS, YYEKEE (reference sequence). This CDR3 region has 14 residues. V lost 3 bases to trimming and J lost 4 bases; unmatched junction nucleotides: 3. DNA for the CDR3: TGTGCCAGCAGCTCGGGACAGGGGTTCACTGAAGCTTTCTTT. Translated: CASSSGQGFTEAFF. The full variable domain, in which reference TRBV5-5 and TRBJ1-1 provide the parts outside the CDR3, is DAGVTQSPTHLIKTRGQQVTLRCSPISGHKSVSWYQQVLGQGPQFIFQYYEKEERGRGNFPDRFSARQFPNYSSELNVNALLLGDSALYLCASSSGQGFTEAFFGQGTRLTVV.

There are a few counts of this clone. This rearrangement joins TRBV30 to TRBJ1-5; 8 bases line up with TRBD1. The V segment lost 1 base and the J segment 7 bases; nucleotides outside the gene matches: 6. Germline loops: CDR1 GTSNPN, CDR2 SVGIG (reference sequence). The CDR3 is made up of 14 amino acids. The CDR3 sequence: CAWSESGGEQPQHF. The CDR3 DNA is TGTGCCTGGAGTGAATCAGGGGGCGAGCAGCCCCAGCATTTT.

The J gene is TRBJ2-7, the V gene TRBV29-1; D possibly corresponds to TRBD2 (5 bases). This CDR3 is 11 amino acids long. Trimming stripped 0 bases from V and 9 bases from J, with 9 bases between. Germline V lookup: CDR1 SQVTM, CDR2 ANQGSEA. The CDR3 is CSVEDRGPQYF. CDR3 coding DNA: TGCAGCGTTGAAGATCGAGGGCCGCAGTACTTC.

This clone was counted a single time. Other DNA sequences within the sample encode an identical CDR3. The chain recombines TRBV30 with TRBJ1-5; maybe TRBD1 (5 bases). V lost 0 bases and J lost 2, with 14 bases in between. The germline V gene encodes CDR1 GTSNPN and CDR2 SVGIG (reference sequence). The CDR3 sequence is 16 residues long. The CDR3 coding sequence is TGTGCCTGGAGTGTACGGGCAGGGAGAGGCAATCAGCCCCAGCATTTT. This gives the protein CAWSVRAGRGNQPQHF.

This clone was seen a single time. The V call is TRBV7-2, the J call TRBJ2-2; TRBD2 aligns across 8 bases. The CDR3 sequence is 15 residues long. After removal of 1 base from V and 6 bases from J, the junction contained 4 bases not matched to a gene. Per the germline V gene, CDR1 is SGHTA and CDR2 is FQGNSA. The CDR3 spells CASSLGTSFSGELFF. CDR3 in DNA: TGTGCCAGCAGCTTAGGGACTAGCTTTTCCGGGGAGCTGTTTTTT.

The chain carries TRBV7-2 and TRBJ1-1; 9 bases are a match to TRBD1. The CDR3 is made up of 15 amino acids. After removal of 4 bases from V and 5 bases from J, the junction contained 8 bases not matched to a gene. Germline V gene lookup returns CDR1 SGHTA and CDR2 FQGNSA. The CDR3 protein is CASSWGTGSGTEAFF. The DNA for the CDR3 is TGTGCCAGCAGCTGGGGGACAGGGTCGGGGACTGAAGCTTTCTTT.

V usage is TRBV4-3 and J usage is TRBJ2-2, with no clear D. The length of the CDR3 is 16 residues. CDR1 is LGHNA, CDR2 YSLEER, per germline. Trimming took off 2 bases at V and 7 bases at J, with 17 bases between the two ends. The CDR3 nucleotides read TGCGCCAGCAGCCAATCCAGCCGATGGACGGACGGGGAGCTGTTTTTT. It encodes CASSQSSRWTDGELFF.

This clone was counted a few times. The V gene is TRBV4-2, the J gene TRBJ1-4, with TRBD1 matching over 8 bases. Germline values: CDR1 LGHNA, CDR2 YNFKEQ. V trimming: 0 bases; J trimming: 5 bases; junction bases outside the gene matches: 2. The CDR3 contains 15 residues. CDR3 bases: TGTGCCAGCAGCCAAGAGGGACAGGAGAATGAAAAACTGTTTTTT. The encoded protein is CASSQEGQENEKLFF.

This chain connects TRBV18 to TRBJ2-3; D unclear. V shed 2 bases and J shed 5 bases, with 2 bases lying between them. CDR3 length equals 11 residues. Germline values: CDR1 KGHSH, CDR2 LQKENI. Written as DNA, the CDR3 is TGTGCCAGCTCACCAGGAGATACGCAGTATTTT. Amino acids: CASSPGDTQYF.

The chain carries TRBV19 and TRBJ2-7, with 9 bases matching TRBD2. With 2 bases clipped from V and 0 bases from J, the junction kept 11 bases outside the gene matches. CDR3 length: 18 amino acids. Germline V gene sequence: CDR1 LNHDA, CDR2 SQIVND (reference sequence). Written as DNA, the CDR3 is TGTGCCAGTAGTATATTCCCCATCATTAGCGGGAGCTCCTACGAGCAGTACTTC. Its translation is CASSIFPIISGSSYEQYF.

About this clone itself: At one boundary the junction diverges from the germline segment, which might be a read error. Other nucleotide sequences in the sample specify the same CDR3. The CDR3 DNA sequence: TGTGCTAGCAGCCCCACAGGAAGCACAGATACGCAGTATTTT. Its translation: CASSPTGSTDTQYF. The J gene is TRBJ2-3, the V gene TRBV7-7, with D tentatively TRBD1 (5 bases). Germline values: CDR1 SSHAT, CDR2 FNYEAQ (reference sequence). CDR3 length equals 14 residues.

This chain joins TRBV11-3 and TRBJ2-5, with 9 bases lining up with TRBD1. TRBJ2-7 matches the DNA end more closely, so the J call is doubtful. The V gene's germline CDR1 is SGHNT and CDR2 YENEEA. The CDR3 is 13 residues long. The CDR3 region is CASSWGQGDEQYF. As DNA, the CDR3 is TGTGCCAGCAGCTGGGGACAGGGAGACGAGCAGTACTTC.

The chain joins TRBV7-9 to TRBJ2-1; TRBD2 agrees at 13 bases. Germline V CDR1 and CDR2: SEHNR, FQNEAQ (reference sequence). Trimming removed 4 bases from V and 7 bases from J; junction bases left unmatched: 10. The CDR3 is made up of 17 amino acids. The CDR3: CASSSTITSGRVNEQFF. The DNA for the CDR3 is TGTGCCAGCAGCTCAACCATCACTAGCGGGAGGGTTAATGAGCAGTTCTTC.

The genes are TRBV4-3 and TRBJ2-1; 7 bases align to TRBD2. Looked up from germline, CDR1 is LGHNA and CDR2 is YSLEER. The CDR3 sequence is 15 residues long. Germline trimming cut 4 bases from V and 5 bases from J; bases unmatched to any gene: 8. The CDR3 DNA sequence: TGCGCCAGCAGCCGCGGGAGTAGGGAGAACAATGAGCAGTTCTTC. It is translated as CASSRGSRENNEQFF.

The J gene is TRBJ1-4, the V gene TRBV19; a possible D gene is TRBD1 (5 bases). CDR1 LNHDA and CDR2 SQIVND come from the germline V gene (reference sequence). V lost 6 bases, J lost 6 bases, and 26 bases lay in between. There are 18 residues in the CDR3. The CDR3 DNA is TGTGCCAGTAGGGCGCTAAGGGGTGACGCGAACGGTGATGAAAAACTGTTTTTT. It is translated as CASRALRGDANGDEKLFF.

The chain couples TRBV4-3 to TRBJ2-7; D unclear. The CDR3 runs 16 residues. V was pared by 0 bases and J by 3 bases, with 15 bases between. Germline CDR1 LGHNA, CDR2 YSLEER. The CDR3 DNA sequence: TGCGCCAGCAGCCAAGACGTTTCGCGGCTATACTACGAGCAGTACTTC. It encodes CASSQDVSRLYYEQYF.